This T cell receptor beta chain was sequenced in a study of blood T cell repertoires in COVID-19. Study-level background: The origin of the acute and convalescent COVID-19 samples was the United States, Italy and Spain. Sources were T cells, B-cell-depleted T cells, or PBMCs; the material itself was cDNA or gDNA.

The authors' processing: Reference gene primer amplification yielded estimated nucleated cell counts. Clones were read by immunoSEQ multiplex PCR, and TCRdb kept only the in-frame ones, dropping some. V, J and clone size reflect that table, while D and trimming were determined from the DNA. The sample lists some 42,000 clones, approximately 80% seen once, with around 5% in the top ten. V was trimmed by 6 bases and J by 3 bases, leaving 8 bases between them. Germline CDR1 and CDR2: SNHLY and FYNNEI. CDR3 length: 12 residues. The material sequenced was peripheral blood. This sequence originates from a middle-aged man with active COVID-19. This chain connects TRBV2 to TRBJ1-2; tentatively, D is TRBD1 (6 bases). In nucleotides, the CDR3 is TGTGCCAGCAGGAAGGGGGACTATGGCTACACCTTC. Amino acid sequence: CASRKGDYGYTF. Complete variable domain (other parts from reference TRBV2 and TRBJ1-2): EPEVTQTPSHQVTQMGQEVILRCVPISNHLYFYWYRQILGQKVEFLVSFYNNEISEKSEIFDDQFSVERPDGSNFTLKIRSTKLEDSAMYFCASRKGDYGYTFGSGTRLTVV.